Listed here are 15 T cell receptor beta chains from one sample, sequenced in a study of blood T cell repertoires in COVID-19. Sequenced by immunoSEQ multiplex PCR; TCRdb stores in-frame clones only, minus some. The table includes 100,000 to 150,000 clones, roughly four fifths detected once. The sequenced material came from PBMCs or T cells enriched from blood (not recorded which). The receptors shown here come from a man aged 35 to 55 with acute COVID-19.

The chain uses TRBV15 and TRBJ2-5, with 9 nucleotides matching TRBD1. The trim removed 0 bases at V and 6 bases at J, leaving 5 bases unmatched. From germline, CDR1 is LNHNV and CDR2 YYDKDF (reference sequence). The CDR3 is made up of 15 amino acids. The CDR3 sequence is CATSREATGGQTQYF. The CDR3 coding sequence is TGTGCCACCAGCAGAGAGGCAACAGGGGGCCAGACCCAGTACTTC.

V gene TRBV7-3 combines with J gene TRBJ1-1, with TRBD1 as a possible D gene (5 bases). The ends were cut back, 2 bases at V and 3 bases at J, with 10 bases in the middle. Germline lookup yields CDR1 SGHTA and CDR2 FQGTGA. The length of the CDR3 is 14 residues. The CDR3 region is CASSLAGRDTEAFF. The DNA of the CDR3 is TGTGCCAGCAGCTTAGCAGGGAGGGACACTGAAGCTTTCTTT.

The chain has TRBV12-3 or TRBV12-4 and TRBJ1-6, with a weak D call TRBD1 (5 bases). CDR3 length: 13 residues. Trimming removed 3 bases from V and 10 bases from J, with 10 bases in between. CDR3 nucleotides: TGTGCCAGCAGTTTGGGGGAGGACTCACCCCTCCACTTT. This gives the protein CASSLGEDSPLHF.

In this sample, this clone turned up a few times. CDR3 protein: CASSAPLANNEQFF. The CDR3 DNA follows: TGTGCCAGCAGCGCACCTCTAGCGAACAATGAGCAGTTCTTC. The chain combines TRBV11-2 with TRBJ2-1, with D perhaps matching TRBD2 (6 bases). Germline CDR1 reads SGHAT; CDR2 reads FQNNGV. This CDR3 comprises 14 residues. V gave up 5 bases and J gave up 5 bases, with 13 bases separating them.

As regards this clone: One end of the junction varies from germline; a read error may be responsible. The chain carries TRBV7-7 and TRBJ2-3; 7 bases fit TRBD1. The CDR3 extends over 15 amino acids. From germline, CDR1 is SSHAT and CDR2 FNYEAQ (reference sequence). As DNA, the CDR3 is TGTGCTAGCAGCCTGGGGGACAGTCAGTCAGATACGCAGTATTTT. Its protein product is CASSLGDSQSDTQYF.

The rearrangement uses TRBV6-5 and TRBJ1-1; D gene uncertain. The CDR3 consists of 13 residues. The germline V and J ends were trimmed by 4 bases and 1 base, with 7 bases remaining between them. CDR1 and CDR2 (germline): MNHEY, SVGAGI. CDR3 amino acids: CASSSPGNTEAFF. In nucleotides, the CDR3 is TGTGCCAGCAGTTCTCCCGGGAACACTGAAGCTTTCTTT.

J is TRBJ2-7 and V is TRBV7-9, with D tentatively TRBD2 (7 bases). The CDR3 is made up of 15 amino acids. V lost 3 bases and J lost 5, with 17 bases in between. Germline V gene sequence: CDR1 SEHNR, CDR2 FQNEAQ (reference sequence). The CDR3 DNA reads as TGTGCCAGCAGCTTTCAACTCGGGGGGCGAGACGAGCAGTACTTC. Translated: CASSFQLGGRDEQYF.

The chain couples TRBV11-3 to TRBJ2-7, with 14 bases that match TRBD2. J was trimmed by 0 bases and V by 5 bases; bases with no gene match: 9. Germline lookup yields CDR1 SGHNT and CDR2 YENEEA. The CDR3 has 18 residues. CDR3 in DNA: TGTGCCAGCAGCCGAGGACTAGCGGGGGGCCATAGCTCCTACGAGCAGTACTTC. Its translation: CASSRGLAGGHSSYEQYF.

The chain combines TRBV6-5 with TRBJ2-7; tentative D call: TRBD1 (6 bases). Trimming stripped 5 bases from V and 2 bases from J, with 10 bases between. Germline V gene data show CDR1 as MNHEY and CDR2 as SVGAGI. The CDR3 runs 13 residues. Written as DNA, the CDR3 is TGTGCCAGCAGTACCCGGGACACCTACGAGCAGTACTTC. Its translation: CASSTRDTYEQYF.

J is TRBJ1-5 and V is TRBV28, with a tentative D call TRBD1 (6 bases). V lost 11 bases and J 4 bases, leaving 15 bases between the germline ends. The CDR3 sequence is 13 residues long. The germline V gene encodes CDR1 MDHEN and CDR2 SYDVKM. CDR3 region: CAAQGGRNQPQHF. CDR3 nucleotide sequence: TGTGCCGCACAGGGAGGGAGGAATCAGCCCCAGCATTTT.

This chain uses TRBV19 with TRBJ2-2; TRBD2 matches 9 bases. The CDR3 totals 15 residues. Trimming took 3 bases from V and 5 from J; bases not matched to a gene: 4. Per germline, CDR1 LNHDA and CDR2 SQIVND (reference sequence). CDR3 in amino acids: CASSIRLAATGELFF. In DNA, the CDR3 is TGTGCCAGTAGTATTAGACTAGCGGCTACCGGGGAGCTGTTTTTT.

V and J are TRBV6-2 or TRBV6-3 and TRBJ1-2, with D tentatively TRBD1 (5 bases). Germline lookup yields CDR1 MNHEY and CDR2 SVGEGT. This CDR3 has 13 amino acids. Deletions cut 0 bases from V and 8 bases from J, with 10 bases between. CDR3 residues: CASSYSGPRGYTF. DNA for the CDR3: TGTGCCAGCAGTTACTCGGGGCCTCGAGGCTACACCTTC.

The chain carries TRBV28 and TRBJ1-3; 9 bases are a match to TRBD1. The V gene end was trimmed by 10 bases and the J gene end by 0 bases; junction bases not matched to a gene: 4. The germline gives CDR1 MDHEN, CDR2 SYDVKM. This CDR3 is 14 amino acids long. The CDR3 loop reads CATLTGGSGNTIYF. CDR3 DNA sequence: TGTGCCACCTTGACAGGGGGCTCTGGAAACACCATATATTTT. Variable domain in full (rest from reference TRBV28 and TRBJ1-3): DVKVTQSSRYLVKRTGEKVFLECVQDMDHENMFWYRQDPGLGLRLIYFSYDVKMKEKGDIPEGYSVSREKKERFSLILESASTNQTSMYLCATLTGGSGNTIYFGEGSWLTVV.

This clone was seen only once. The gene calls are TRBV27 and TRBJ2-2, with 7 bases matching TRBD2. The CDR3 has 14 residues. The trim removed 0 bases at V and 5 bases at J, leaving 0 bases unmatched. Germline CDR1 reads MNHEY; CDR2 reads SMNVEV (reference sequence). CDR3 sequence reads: CASSLSGGTGELFF. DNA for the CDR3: TGTGCCAGCAGTTTATCGGGGGGGACCGGGGAGCTGTTTTTT.

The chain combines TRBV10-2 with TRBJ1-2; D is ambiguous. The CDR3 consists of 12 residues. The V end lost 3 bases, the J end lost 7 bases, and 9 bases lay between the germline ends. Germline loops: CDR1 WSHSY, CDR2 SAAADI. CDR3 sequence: CASSDTGSGYTF. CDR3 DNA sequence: TGCGCCAGCAGTGATACGGGGTCTGGCTACACCTTC.